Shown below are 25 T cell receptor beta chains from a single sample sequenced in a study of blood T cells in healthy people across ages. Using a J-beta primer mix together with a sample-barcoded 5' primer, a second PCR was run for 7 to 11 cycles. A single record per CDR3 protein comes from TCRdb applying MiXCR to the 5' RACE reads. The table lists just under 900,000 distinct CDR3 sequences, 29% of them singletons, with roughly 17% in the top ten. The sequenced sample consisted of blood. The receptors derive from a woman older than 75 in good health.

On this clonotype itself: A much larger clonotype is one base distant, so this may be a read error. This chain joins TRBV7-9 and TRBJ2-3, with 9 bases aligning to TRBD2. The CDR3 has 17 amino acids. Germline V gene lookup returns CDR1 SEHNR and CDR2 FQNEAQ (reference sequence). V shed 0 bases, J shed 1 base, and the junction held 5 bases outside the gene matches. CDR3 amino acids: CASSLAELAGRTDTQYF. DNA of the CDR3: TGTGCCAGCAGCTTAGCCGAACTAGCGGGTCGCACAGATACGCAGTATTTT.

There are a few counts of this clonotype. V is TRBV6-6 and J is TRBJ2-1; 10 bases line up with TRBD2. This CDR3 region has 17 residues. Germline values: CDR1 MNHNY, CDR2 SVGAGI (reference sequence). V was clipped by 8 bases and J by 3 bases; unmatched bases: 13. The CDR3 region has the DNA TGTGCCAGCCTTTCAGCCTCAGCGGGGGGGCACTACAATGAGCAGTTCTTC. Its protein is CASLSASAGGHYNEQFF.

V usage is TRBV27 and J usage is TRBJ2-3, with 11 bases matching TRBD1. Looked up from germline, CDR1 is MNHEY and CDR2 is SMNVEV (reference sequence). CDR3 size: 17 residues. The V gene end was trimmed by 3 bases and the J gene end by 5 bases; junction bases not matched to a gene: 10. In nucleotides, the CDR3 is TGTGCCAGCAGTTTCCACGGACAGGGGGCTCTAAAAGATACGCAGTATTTT. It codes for CASSFHGQGALKDTQYF.

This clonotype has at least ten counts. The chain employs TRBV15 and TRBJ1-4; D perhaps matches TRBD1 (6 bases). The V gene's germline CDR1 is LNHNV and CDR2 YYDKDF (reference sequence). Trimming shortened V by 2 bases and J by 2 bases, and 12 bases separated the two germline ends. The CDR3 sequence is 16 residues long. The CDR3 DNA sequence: TGTGCCACCAGCAGACGACAGGCACCGACTAATGAAAAACTGTTTTTT. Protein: CATSRRQAPTNEKLFF.

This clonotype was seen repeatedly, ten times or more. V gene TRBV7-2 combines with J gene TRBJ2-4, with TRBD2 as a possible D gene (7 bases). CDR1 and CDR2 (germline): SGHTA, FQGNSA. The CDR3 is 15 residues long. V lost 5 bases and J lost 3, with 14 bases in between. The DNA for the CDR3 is TGTGCCAGCAGCACAAGGGGAGGGGGCAAAAACATTCAGTACTTC. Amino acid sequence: CASSTRGGGKNIQYF.

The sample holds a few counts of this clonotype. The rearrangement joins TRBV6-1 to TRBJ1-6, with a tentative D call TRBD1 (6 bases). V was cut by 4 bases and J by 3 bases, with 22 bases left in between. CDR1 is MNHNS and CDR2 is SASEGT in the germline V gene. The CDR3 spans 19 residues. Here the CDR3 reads CASSASPGHQAVYNSPLHF. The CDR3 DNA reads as TGTGCCAGCAGTGCCTCACCGGGACACCAGGCGGTCTATAATTCACCCCTCCACTTT.

The CDR3 sequence: CASSSPGLAEYNEQFF. The CDR3 DNA reads TGTGCCAGCAGCTCCCCAGGACTAGCGGAGTACAATGAGCAGTTCTTC. The rearrangement links TRBV7-2 to TRBJ2-1; 10 bases are a match to TRBD2. V lost 4 bases and J lost 4; bases outside the gene matches: 7. The CDR3 loop spans 16 amino acids. CDR1 SGHTA and CDR2 FQGNSA come from the germline V gene. The variable domain in full, with the rest retrieved from reference TRBV7-2 and TRBJ2-1, is GAGVSQSPSNKVTEKGKDVELRCDPISGHTALYWYRQSLGQGLEFLIYFQGNSAPDKSGLPSDRFSAERTGGSVSTLTIQRTQQEDSAVYLCASSSPGLAEYNEQFFGPGTRLTVL.

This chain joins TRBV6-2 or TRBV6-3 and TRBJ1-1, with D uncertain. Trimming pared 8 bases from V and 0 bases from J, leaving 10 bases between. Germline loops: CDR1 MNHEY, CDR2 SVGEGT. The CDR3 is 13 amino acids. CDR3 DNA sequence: TGTGCCAGCCGATCGGAGATGAACACTGAAGCTTTCTTT. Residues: CASRSEMNTEAFF.

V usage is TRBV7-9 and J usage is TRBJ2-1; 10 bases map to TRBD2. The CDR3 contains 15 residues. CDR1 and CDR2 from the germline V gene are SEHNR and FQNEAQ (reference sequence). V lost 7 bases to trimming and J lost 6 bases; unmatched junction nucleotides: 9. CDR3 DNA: TGTGCCAGCACCTTTAGCGGGGGGAGAAGCAATGAGCAGTTCTTC. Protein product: CASTFSGGRSNEQFF.

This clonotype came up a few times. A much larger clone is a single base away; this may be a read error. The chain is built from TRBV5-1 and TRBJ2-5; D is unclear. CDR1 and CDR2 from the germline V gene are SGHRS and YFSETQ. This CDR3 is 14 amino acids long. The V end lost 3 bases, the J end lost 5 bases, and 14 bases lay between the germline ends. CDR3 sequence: CASSWEGERETQYF. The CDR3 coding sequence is TGCGCCAGCAGCTGGGAAGGCGAGAGGGAGACCCAGTACTTC.

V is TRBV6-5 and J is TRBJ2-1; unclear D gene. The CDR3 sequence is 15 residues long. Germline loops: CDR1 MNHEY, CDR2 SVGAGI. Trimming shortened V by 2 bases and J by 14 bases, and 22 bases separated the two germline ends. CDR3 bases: TGTGCCAGCAGTTACCTCCATGCAGGTCCTCCTAGGGAGTTCTTC. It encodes CASSYLHAGPPREFF.

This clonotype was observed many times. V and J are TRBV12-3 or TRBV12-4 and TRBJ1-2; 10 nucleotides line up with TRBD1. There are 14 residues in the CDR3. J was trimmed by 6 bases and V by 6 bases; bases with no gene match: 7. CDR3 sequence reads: CASSKSTGGDGYTF. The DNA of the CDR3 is TGTGCCAGCAGCAAATCGACAGGGGGCGATGGCTACACCTTC.

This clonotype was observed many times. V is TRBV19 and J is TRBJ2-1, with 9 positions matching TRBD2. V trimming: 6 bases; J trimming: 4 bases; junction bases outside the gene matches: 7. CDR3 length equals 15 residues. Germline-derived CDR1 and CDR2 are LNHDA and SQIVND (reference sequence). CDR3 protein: CASRSVSGGYNEQFF. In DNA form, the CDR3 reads TGTGCCAGTAGGTCCGTTAGCGGGGGTTACAATGAGCAGTTCTTC. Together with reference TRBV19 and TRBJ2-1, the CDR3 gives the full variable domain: DGGITQSPKYLFRKEGQNVTLSCEQNLNHDAMYWYRQDPGQGLRLIYYSQIVNDFQKGDIAEGYSVSREKKESFPLTVTSAQKNPTAFYLCASRSVSGGYNEQFFGPGTRLTVL.

CDR3 nucleotide sequence: TGTGCCAGTAGACGGACAGCTTCTAGCACAGATACGCAGTATTTT. Encoded protein: CASRRTASSTDTQYF. This chain uses TRBV19 with TRBJ2-3; possible D gene TRBD1, 6 bases. This CDR3 contains 15 residues. CDR1 is LNHDA, CDR2 SQIVND, per germline (reference sequence). V was shortened by 6 bases and J by 0 bases, with 13 bases between the two germline ends.

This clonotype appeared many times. The CDR3 spells CATSPTEGLETQYF. CDR3 in DNA: TGTGCCACCAGCCCTACGGAGGGGCTAGAGACCCAGTACTTC. V and J are TRBV24-1 and TRBJ2-5; weak D call: TRBD2 (6 bases). Trimming took off 7 bases at V and 4 bases at J, with 15 bases between the two ends. Per the germline V gene, CDR1 is KGHDR and CDR2 is SFDVKD. The CDR3 contains 14 residues.

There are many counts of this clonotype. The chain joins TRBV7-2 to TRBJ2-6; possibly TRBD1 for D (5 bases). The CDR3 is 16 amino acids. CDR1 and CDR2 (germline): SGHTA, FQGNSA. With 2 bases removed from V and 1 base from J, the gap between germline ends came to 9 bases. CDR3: CASSLSPGSGANVLTF. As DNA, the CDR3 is TGTGCCAGCAGCTTATCCCCAGGGTCTGGGGCCAACGTCCTGACTTTC. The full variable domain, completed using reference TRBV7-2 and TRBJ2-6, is GAGVSQSPSNKVTEKGKDVELRCDPISGHTALYWYRQSLGQGLEFLIYFQGNSAPDKSGLPSDRFSAERTGGSVSTLTIQRTQQEDSAVYLCASSLSPGSGANVLTFGAGSRLTVL.

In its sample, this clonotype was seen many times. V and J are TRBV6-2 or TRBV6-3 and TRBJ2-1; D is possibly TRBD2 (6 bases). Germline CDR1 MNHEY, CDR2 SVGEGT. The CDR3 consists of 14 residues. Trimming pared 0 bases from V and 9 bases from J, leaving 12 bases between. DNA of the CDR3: TGTGCCAGCAGTTACTCGCCAACTAGCCCTGAGCAGTTCTTC. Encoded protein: CASSYSPTSPEQFF.

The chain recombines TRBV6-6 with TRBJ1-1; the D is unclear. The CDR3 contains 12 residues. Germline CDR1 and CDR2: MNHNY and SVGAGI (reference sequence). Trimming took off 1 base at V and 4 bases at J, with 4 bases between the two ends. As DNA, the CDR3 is TGTGCCAGCAGTTACTGGGGCACTGAAGCTTTCTTT. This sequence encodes CASSYWGTEAFF.

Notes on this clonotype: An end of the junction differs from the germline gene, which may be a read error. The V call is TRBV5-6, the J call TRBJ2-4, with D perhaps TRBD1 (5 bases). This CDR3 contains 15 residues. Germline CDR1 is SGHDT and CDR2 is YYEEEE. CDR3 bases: TGTGCCGGCAGCTTCAGGGCTTGGGCCAAAAACATTCAGTACTTC. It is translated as CAGSFRAWAKNIQYF.

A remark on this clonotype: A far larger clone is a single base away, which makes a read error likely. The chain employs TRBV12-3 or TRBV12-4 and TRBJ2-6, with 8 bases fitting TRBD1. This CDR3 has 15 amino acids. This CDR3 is CASSSQGAGADVLTF. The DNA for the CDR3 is TGTGCCAGCAGTTCTCAGGGGGCTGGGGCCGACGTCCTGACTTTC.

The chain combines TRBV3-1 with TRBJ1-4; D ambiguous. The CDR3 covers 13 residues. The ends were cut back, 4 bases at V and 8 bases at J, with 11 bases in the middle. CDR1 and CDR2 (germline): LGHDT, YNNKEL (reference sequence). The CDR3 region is CASSPWTGEKLFF. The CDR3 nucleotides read TGTGCCAGCAGCCCTTGGACTGGAGAAAAACTGTTTTTT.

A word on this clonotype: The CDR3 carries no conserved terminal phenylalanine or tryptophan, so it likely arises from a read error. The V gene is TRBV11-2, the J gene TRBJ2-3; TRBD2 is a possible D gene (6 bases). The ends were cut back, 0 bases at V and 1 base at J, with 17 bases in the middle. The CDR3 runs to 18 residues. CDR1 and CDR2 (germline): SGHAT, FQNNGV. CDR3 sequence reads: CASSLEVRGGEGTDTQYV. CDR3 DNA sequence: TGTGCCAGCAGCTTAGAGGTTCGGGGCGGGGAGGGCACAGATACGCAGTATGTT.

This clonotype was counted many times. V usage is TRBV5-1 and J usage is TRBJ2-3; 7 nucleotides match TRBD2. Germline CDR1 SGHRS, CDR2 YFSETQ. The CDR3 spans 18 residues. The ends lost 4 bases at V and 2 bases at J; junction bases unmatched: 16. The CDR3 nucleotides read TGCGCCAGCAGCCTTGGTACCCTGGTGGGGGGGTACACAGATACGCAGTATTTT. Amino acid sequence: CASSLGTLVGGYTDTQYF. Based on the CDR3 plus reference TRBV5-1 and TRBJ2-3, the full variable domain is KAGVTQTPRYLIKTRGQQVTLSCSPISGHRSVSWYQQTPGQGLQFLFEYFSETQRNKGNFPGRFSGRQFSNSRSEMNVSTLELGDSALYLCASSLGTLVGGYTDTQYFGPGTRLTVL.

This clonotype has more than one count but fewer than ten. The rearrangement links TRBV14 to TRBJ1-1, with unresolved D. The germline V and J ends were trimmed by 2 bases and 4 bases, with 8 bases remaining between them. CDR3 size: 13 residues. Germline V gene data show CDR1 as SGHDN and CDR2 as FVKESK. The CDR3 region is CASSQHPTTEAFF. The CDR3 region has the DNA TGTGCCAGCAGCCAACACCCCACCACTGAAGCTTTCTTT.

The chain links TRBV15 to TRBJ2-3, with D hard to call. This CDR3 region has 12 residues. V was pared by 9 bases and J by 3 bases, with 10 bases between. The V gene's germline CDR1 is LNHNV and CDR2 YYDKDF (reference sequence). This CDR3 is CATRHETDTQYF. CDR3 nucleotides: TGTGCCACGAGACACGAGACAGATACGCAGTATTTT.